Described below is a single T cell receptor beta chain sequence and its context. This table comes from immunoSEQ multiplex PCR, and its TCRdb copy is limited to in-frame clones, with some not included. The table lists 280,000 or so clones, 88% of them singletons. The data are from a study of blood T cell repertoires in COVID-19. Whole-study context: Specimens from acute and convalescent COVID-19 originated in the United States, Italy and Spain.

This CDR3 has 15 amino acids. V lost 8 bases and J 8 bases, leaving 21 bases between the germline ends. CDR1 and CDR2 (germline): KGHSH, LQKENI. The TCR originated in a woman in her 30s who had recovered from COVID-19. Sequencing input: peripheral blood. This chain links TRBV18 with TRBJ1-4; tentatively, D is TRBD1 (5 bases). The DNA for the CDR3 is TGTGCCAGCGCGCCCGGAGGGATGGGGGTGGAAAAACTGTTTTTT. Amino acid sequence: CASAPGGMGVEKLFF.